The T cell receptor (beta chain) described here comes from a study of blood T cell repertoires in COVID-19. In the study overall: Samples came from the United States, Italy and Spain, spanning acute and convalescent COVID-19. Nucleic acid was either cDNA or gDNA, and it came from T cells, B-cell-depleted T cells, or PBMCs.

Enrolled through a virtual design, the participants were between roughly 18 and 90 years of age and came from under 25 US areas. Germline V gene data show CDR1 as MDHEN and CDR2 as SYDVKM. J lost 2 bases, V lost 5 bases, and 12 bases had no gene match. There are 17 residues in the CDR3. Per the study methods: Reference gene primer amplification gave estimated nucleated cell counts. The assay was immunoSEQ multiplex PCR, and TCRdb's table has in-frame clones only and misses some. V, J and clone size are taken as reported in that table, and D and trimming were inferred from the DNA itself. The sample holds 150,000 to 200,000 clones, roughly 84% seen once.

The sequence was collected from a woman aged 55-75 years who had recovered from COVID-19. The gene calls are TRBV28 and TRBJ1-5; 7 bases line up with TRBD1. Sequencing input: PBMCs or T cells enriched from blood (not recorded which). The chain's CDR3 is CASSGSSGQPGNQPQHF. The CDR3 DNA follows: TGTGCCAGCAGTGGAAGCTCGGGACAGCCCGGCAATCAGCCCCAGCATTTT.